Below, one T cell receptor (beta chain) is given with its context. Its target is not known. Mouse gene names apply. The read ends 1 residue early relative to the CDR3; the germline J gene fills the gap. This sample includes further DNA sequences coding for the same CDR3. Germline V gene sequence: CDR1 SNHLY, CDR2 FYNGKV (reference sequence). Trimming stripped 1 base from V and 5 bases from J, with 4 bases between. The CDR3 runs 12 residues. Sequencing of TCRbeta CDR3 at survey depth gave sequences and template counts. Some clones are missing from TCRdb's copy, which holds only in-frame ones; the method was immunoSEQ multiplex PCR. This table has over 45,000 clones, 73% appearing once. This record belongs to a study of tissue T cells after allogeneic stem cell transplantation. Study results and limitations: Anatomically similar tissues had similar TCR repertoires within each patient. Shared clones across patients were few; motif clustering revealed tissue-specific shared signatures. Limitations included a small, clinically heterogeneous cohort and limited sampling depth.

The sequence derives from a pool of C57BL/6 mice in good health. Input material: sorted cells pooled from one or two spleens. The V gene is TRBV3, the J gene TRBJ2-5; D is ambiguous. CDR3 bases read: TGTGCCAGCAGCTTAGTGGGAGACACCCAGTAC. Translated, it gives CASSLVGDTQY. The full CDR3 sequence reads CASSLVGDTQYF.